The 6 T cell receptor beta chains below come from one sample, sequenced in a study of shared clonotypes between healthy human individuals. The repertoire was sequenced with immunoSEQ multiplex PCR; TCRdb's copy has only in-frame clones and lacks some. The sample has over 800,000 clones, nearly 95% seen once. The naive CD8 subset, CD45RO-negative cells positively selected for CCR7, excluded terminally differentiated effector memory CD45RA+ cells. Specimen: naive CD8+ T cells sorted from blood. These receptors were collected from a man aged 25 to 40 in good health.

The CDR3 is CASSLRGQSYYNEQFF. The CDR3 DNA sequence: TGTGCCAGCAGCTTAAGGGGACAGTCCTACTACAATGAGCAGTTCTTC. V is TRBV7-6 and J is TRBJ2-1; 7 bases agree with TRBD1. The V gene end was trimmed by 2 bases and the J gene end by 3 bases; junction bases not matched to a gene: 7. The CDR3 consists of 16 residues. Per germline, CDR1 SGHVS and CDR2 FNYEAQ. Full variable domain (remainder filled in from reference TRBV7-6 and TRBJ2-1): GAGVSQSPRYKVTKRGQDVALRCDPISGHVSLYWYRQALGQGPEFLTYFNYEAQQDKSGLPNDRFSAERPEGSISTLTIQRTEQRDSAMYRCASSLRGQSYYNEQFFGPGTRLTVL.

The table lists this clone with a count of one. The V gene is TRBV7-9, the J gene TRBJ2-7; tentative D call: TRBD2 (5 bases). Trimming left V 3 bases short and J 3 bases short, with 15 bases between. The CDR3 is made up of 15 amino acids. Looked up from germline, CDR1 is SEHNR and CDR2 is FQNEAQ (reference sequence). The CDR3 protein is CASSFYEGVLYEQYF. The CDR3 DNA reads as TGTGCCAGCAGCTTCTATGAGGGAGTCCTCTACGAGCAGTACTTC.

The chain has TRBV7-9 and TRBJ2-1; D perhaps matches TRBD2 (5 bases). This CDR3 has 12 amino acids. Germline lookup yields CDR1 SEHNR and CDR2 FQNEAQ (reference sequence). V was clipped by 5 bases and J by 10 bases, with 12 bases between them. CDR3 residues: CASSPGLKEQFF. As DNA, the CDR3 is TGTGCCAGCAGCCCCGGACTGAAGGAGCAGTTCTTC. The variable domain in full, completed from reference TRBV7-9 and TRBJ2-1, reads DTGVSQNPRHKITKRGQNVTFRCDPISEHNRLYWYRQTLGQGPEFLTYFQNEAQLEKSRLLSDRFSAERPKGSFSTLEIQRTEQGDSAMYLCASSPGLKEQFFGPGTRLTVL.

The rearrangement links TRBV27 to TRBJ1-5, with D maybe TRBD1 (5 bases). V gave up 3 bases and J gave up 6 bases, with 12 bases separating them. The CDR3 covers 14 residues. Germline values: CDR1 MNHEY, CDR2 SMNVEV (reference sequence). CDR3 bases: TGTGCCAGCAGTTTGAGGGGTATCGGTCAGCCCCAGCATTTT. Its translation is CASSLRGIGQPQHF.

The V and J genes are TRBV7-6 and TRBJ2-7, with TRBD2 matching 9 bases. J gave up 4 bases and V 5 bases, and 9 bases lay outside the gene matches. The CDR3 covers 15 residues. CDR1 SGHVS and CDR2 FNYEAQ come from the germline V gene. The CDR3 spells CASSPGAGGPYEQYF. As DNA, the CDR3 is TGTGCCAGCAGCCCAGGCGCGGGAGGGCCATACGAGCAGTACTTC.

The CDR3 DNA follows: TGTGCCAGCAGCCAGGTTACGGGGGGGAACTACATGAACACTGAAGCTTTCTTT. Its translation is CASSQVTGGNYMNTEAFF. The chain is built from TRBV14 and TRBJ1-1; D is possibly TRBD1 (5 bases). Between the trimmed V and J ends, which lost 3 bases and 0 bases, there was a span of 20 bases. The CDR3 extends over 18 amino acids. CDR1 and CDR2 (germline): SGHDN, FVKESK.